These 20 T cell receptor beta chains came from one sample sequenced in a study of blood T cell repertoires in COVID-19. Clones were read by immunoSEQ multiplex PCR, and TCRdb kept only the in-frame ones, dropping some. The table includes roughly 190,000 clones, around 76% detected once. Sequencing was done on a sample of peripheral blood. The receptor set was obtained from a woman aged 50 to 60 with active or convalescent COVID-19.

The rearrangement uses TRBV7-2 and TRBJ2-5; 13 bases line up with TRBD2. Trimming cost V 5 bases and J 2 bases; bases outside gene matches: 5. The CDR3 contains 16 residues. Germline CDR1 reads SGHTA; CDR2 reads FQGNSA. CDR3 loop: CASSPRTSGGQETQYF. CDR3 in DNA: TGTGCCAGCAGCCCCCGGACTAGCGGGGGTCAAGAGACCCAGTACTTC.

The chain combines TRBV30 with TRBJ2-1, with 10 bases that match TRBD2. From germline, CDR1 is GTSNPN and CDR2 SVGIG (reference sequence). The CDR3 is 16 residues long. The J segment lost 2 bases and the V segment lost 2 bases, leaving 6 bases of the junction unmatched. CDR3 nucleotides: TGTGCCTGGAGTCCCCCGGGACTAGCGACCTACAATGAGCAGTTCTTC. Protein sequence: CAWSPPGLATYNEQFF.

The V call is TRBV7-2, the J call TRBJ2-5, with D perhaps matching TRBD2 (6 bases). The length of the CDR3 is 14 residues. CDR1 is SGHTA and CDR2 is FQGNSA in the germline V gene. V was pared by 4 bases and J by 5 bases, with 14 bases between. This CDR3 is CASSYSRGGETQYF. In nucleotides, the CDR3 is TGTGCCAGCAGCTATAGTCGGGGAGGCGAGACCCAGTACTTC.

In this sample, this clone turned up once. The chain combines TRBV28 with TRBJ1-1, with TRBD1 as a possible D gene (6 bases). Trimming removed 8 bases from V and 5 bases from J, with 18 bases in between. The germline V gene has CDR1 MDHEN and CDR2 SYDVKM. CDR3 size: 14 residues. The CDR3 DNA is TGTGCCAGCGTTCCCAGAGGGGGAGGGACTGAAGCTTTCTTT. Translation: CASVPRGGGTEAFF.

V is TRBV7-9 and J is TRBJ1-2; D possibly corresponds to TRBD1 (6 bases). Trimming left V 1 base short and J 7 bases short, with 19 bases between. The CDR3 is 16 residues long. Per germline, CDR1 SEHNR and CDR2 FQNEAQ (reference sequence). DNA for the CDR3: TGTGCCAGCAGCTTAGAGGGGGTACGGGCCTCGGGTGGCTACACCTTC. The encoded protein is CASSLEGVRASGGYTF.

The gene calls are TRBV7-2 and TRBJ1-4, with TRBD1 matching over 7 bases. The germline V gene encodes CDR1 SGHTA and CDR2 FQGNSA. V shed 0 bases and J 7 bases; nucleotides not matched to a gene: 8. The CDR3 sequence is 16 residues long. The DNA for the CDR3 is TGTGCCAGCAGCTTAGCGGGACAGTTACGTTCTGAAAAACTGTTTTTT. Translation gives CASSLAGQLRSEKLFF.

The J gene is TRBJ2-7, the V gene TRBV11-2; 7 nucleotides match TRBD2. Looked up from germline, CDR1 is SGHAT and CDR2 is FQNNGV. The CDR3 length is 14 residues. J lost 3 bases, V lost 5 bases, and 7 bases had no gene match. The CDR3, as DNA: TGTGCCAGCAGCCCATACGGGGGGAACTACGAGCAGTACTTC. Its protein product is CASSPYGGNYEQYF.

This clone has just one count. The chain uses TRBV6-5 and TRBJ2-7; D unresolved. Looked up from germline, CDR1 is MNHEY and CDR2 is SVGAGI. Trimming took 2 bases from V and 0 from J, leaving 8 bases between them. The CDR3 sequence is 14 residues long. In DNA form, the CDR3 reads TGTGCCAGCAGTTACGACTTTAGCTCCTACGAGCAGTACTTC. As protein: CASSYDFSSYEQYF.

This clone has more than one count but fewer than ten. V and J are TRBV19 and TRBJ2-5, with 11 bases identical to TRBD2. CDR1 and CDR2 from the germline V gene are LNHDA and SQIVND (reference sequence). The V gene end was trimmed by 1 base and the J gene end by 4 bases; junction bases not matched to a gene: 11. The CDR3 runs to 18 residues. CDR3 sequence (DNA): TGTGCCAGTAGTATAGGAGGGGTAGGGCTAGCGGGAGGAGAGACCCAGTACTTC. It codes for CASSIGGVGLAGGETQYF. Full variable domain (outside the CDR3, taken from reference TRBV19 and TRBJ2-5): DGGITQSPKYLFRKEGQNVTLSCEQNLNHDAMYWYRQDPGQGLRLIYYSQIVNDFQKGDIAEGYSVSREKKESFPLTVTSAQKNPTAFYLCASSIGGVGLAGGETQYFGPGTRLLVL.

This chain joins TRBV7-9 and TRBJ2-1; 9 positions agree with TRBD2. V lost 1 base and J lost 4; bases outside the gene matches: 8. Germline CDR1 SEHNR, CDR2 FQNEAQ (reference sequence). This CDR3 has 17 amino acids. The CDR3, as DNA: TGTGCCAGCAGCTTAGGGTCTAGCGGGACATGGTACAATGAGCAGTTCTTC. This gives the protein CASSLGSSGTWYNEQFF.

This chain uses TRBV4-3 with TRBJ1-6; no reliable D call. CDR3 length: 13 amino acids. V shed 1 base and J shed 9 bases, with 7 bases lying between them. Germline V gives CDR1 LGHNA, CDR2 YSLEER. The CDR3 is CASSQAFGSPLHF. CDR3 DNA sequence: TGCGCCAGCAGCCAAGCGTTCGGTTCACCCCTCCACTTT.

This chain links TRBV30 with TRBJ2-2; 13 bases fit TRBD2. This CDR3 region has 15 residues. Germline-derived CDR1 and CDR2 are GTSNPN and SVGIG (reference sequence). V was clipped by 0 bases and J by 7 bases; unmatched bases: 2. Here the CDR3 DNA reads TGTGCCTGGAGTGTACTAGCGGGAGGGGTCGGGGAGCTGTTTTTT. It specifies CAWSVLAGGVGELFF. Full variable domain (outside the CDR3, taken from reference TRBV30 and TRBJ2-2): SQTIHQWPATLVQPVGSPLSLECTVEGTSNPNLYWYRQAAGRGLQLLFYSVGIGQISSEVPQNLSASRPQDRQFILSSKKLLLSDSGFYLCAWSVLAGGVGELFFGEGSRLTVL.

This clone was observed many times. The V gene is TRBV2, the J gene TRBJ2-5; 14 nucleotides match TRBD2. Germline loops: CDR1 SNHLY, CDR2 FYNNEI. There are 17 residues in the CDR3. The trim removed 1 base at V and 4 bases at J, leaving 5 bases unmatched. The CDR3 is CASSEGTSGRRIETQYF. The CDR3 nucleotides read TGTGCCAGCAGTGAAGGGACTAGCGGGAGGAGGATAGAGACCCAGTACTTC.

The chain has TRBV4-2 and TRBJ2-2; D may be TRBD2 (6 bases). Trimming stripped 4 bases from V and 6 bases from J, with 12 bases between. There are 14 residues in the CDR3. Germline V gives CDR1 LGHNA, CDR2 YNFKEQ. The CDR3 protein is CASSRRRVAGELFF. In DNA, the CDR3 is TGTGCCAGCAGCCGGCGGAGGGTAGCCGGGGAGCTGTTTTTT.

This clone has a handful of counts. The rearrangement joins TRBV19 to TRBJ1-1, with TRBD1 identical over 8 bases. J gave up 5 bases and V 2 bases, and 1 base lay outside the gene matches. The V gene's germline CDR1 is LNHDA and CDR2 SQIVND (reference sequence). The CDR3 loop spans 13 amino acids. CDR3: CASSIRQGTEAFF. CDR3 bases: TGTGCCAGTAGTATAAGACAGGGGACTGAAGCTTTCTTT.

The rearrangement links TRBV3-1 (or the pseudogene TRBV3-2) to TRBJ1-2, with D possibly matching TRBD1 (6 bases). Germline CDR1 is LGHDT and CDR2 is YNNKEL (reference sequence). The length of the CDR3 is 15 residues. The V and J ends lost 5 bases and 4 bases respectively, with 17 bases between them. CDR3 in DNA: TGTGCCAGCAGCGCTCAGGGGTCCTTAGGCTATGGCTACACCTTC. This gives the protein CASSAQGSLGYGYTF.

The chain is built from TRBV20-1 and TRBJ2-3; TRBD2 matches 9 bases. CDR1 is DFQATT, CDR2 SNEGSKA, per germline (reference sequence). V lost 3 bases and J lost 6; bases outside the gene matches: 13. CDR3 length: 16 residues. The CDR3: CSASSGREGGPDTQYF. In DNA, the CDR3 is TGCAGTGCTAGTAGTGGGCGGGAGGGGGGCCCGGATACGCAGTATTTT.

V usage is TRBV7-2 and J usage is TRBJ2-5; TRBD2 aligns across 13 bases. Per germline, CDR1 SGHTA and CDR2 FQGNSA. Unmatched junction bases numbered 8, after V lost 5 bases and J lost 5 bases. The CDR3 spans 16 residues. The DNA of the CDR3 is TGTGCCAGCAGCCCACGGACTAGCGGGGGCCGGGAGACCCAGTACTTC. It encodes CASSPRTSGGRETQYF. Based on the CDR3 plus reference TRBV7-2 and TRBJ2-5, the full variable domain is GAGVSQSPSNKVTEKGKDVELRCDPISGHTALYWYRQSLGQGLEFLIYFQGNSAPDKSGLPSDRFSAERTGGSVSTLTIQRTQQEDSAVYLCASSPRTSGGRETQYFGPGTRLLVL.

This chain links TRBV30 with TRBJ2-5, with 14 bases matching TRBD2. The germline gives CDR1 GTSNPN, CDR2 SVGIG (reference sequence). V lost 0 bases, J lost 4 bases, and 10 bases stayed unmatched. This CDR3 region has 18 residues. This chain's CDR3 is CAWSVRLAGGPGPETQYF. The CDR3 coding sequence is TGTGCCTGGAGTGTACGACTAGCGGGAGGGCCTGGTCCAGAGACCCAGTACTTC.

V is TRBV28 and J is TRBJ1-1; D is ambiguous. Germline CDR1 is MDHEN and CDR2 is SYDVKM. Trimming shortened V by 5 bases and J by 4 bases, and 14 bases separated the two germline ends. The CDR3 covers 14 residues. The CDR3 loop reads CASSPSGRATEAFF. The CDR3 DNA reads TGTGCCAGCAGTCCTAGCGGACGGGCCACTGAAGCTTTCTTT.